Following are 11 T cell receptor beta chains from one sample sequenced in a study of cytomegalovirus exposure and HLA in healthy donors. Repertoires were generated with immunoSEQ multiplex PCR, while TCRdb's copy carries only in-frame clones and drops some. The sample lists approximately 260,000 clones; 86% were seen once. The sample was PBMCs. The receptors derive from a woman aged 25-40 years in good health and CMV-seropositive.

The J gene is TRBJ2-2, the V gene TRBV14, with no clear D. The V gene lost 3 bases and the J gene lost 4 bases, with 15 bases spanning the gap. This CDR3 has 16 residues. Germline V gives CDR1 SGHDN, CDR2 FVKESK. CDR3 sequence (DNA): TGTGCCAGCAGCCAGAGGCAGCCCCTTCTCACCGGGGAGCTGTTTTTT. It encodes CASSQRQPLLTGELFF.

Note on this clone: At one end the junction does not follow the germline gene, possibly because of a read error. The chain has TRBV11-2 and TRBJ1-1; D uncertain. Germline V gene lookup returns CDR1 SGHAT and CDR2 FQNNGV. CDR3 length equals 13 residues. The CDR3 DNA sequence: TGTGCCAGCACCTTAACACCGAACACTGAAGCTTTCTTT. Protein sequence: CASTLTPNTEAFF. The complete variable domain, with remaining parts taken from reference TRBV11-2 and TRBJ1-1, reads EAGVAQSPRYKIIEKRQSVAFWCNPISGHATLYWYQQILGQGPKLLIQFQNNGVVDDSQLPKDRFSAERLKGVDSTLKIQPAKLEDSAVYLCASTLTPNTEAFFGQGTRLTVV.

This chain connects TRBV11-2 to TRBJ2-5, with 13 bases identical to TRBD2. This CDR3 has 17 amino acids. With V trimmed by 5 bases and J by 4 bases, 10 bases remained unmatched. Germline V gives CDR1 SGHAT, CDR2 FQNNGV. The CDR3 spells CASSRGLAGDAGETQYF. CDR3 coding DNA: TGTGCCAGCAGCCGAGGACTAGCGGGAGACGCGGGAGAGACCCAGTACTTC.

V usage is TRBV25-1 and J usage is TRBJ2-7; 10 bases align to TRBD1. The germline gives CDR1 MGHDK, CDR2 SYGVNS. The CDR3 runs to 16 residues. Trimming cost V 3 bases and J 5 bases; bases outside gene matches: 10. CDR3 residues: CASSDDSTGQGHEQYF. The CDR3 DNA is TGTGCCAGCAGTGATGATAGCACGGGACAGGGGCACGAGCAGTACTTC.

The chain couples TRBV29-1 to TRBJ2-2, with 9 bases matching TRBD2. V trimming: 4 bases; J trimming: 5 bases; junction bases outside the gene matches: 8. Looked up from germline, CDR1 is SQVTM and CDR2 is ANQGSEA. The CDR3 has 15 amino acids. The DNA for the CDR3 is TGCAGCGTTGGGGTACTAGCGGGCGGTACCGGGGAGCTGTTTTTT. Translating gives CSVGVLAGGTGELFF.

This clone showed up just once. This chain links TRBV7-3 with TRBJ2-3, with D perhaps matching TRBD2 (5 bases). Deletions cut 5 bases from V and 0 bases from J, with 18 bases between. Germline loops: CDR1 SGHTA, CDR2 FQGTGA. The length of the CDR3 is 17 residues. The CDR3 loop is CASSHVEGPRSTDTQYF. The DNA for the CDR3 is TGTGCCAGCAGCCACGTTGAGGGCCCTCGAAGCACAGATACGCAGTATTTT.

This clone was observed a single time. The V call is TRBV30, the J call TRBJ2-1; D gene ambiguous. The CDR3 consists of 13 residues. Per the germline V gene, CDR1 is GTSNPN and CDR2 is SVGIG (reference sequence). V lost 4 bases and J 0 bases, leaving 7 bases between the germline ends. DNA of the CDR3: TGTGCCTGGAAGACGGGCTCCTACAATGAGCAGTTCTTC. This gives the protein CAWKTGSYNEQFF.

This clone occurred a few times. V usage is TRBV4-2 and J usage is TRBJ1-3; D not resolved. The V gene lost 0 bases and the J gene lost 0 bases, with 9 bases spanning the gap. Germline V gives CDR1 LGHNA, CDR2 YNFKEQ. This CDR3 has 16 amino acids. CDR3 DNA sequence: TGTGCCAGCAGCCAAGATTGGGCTGACTCTGGAAACACCATATATTTT. It yields the protein CASSQDWADSGNTIYF.

The chain carries TRBV27 and TRBJ2-5; 7 bases match TRBD2. Germline values: CDR1 MNHEY, CDR2 SMNVEV (reference sequence). The V and J ends lost 6 bases and 5 bases, in that order; junction bases with no gene match: 12. This CDR3 spans 15 amino acids. This CDR3 reads CASRKGEGGTETQYF. In nucleotides, the CDR3 is TGTGCCAGCAGAAAAGGGGAGGGTGGTACGGAGACCCAGTACTTC.

The CDR3 coding sequence is TGCAGCGTTTCATGGGCCAGACAGACAAACATTCAGTACTTC. Amino acids: CSVSWARQTNIQYF. The rearrangement uses TRBV29-1 and TRBJ2-4, with D possibly TRBD1 on 5 matching bases. V lost 5 bases and J 6 bases, leaving 17 bases between the germline ends. Germline CDR1 SQVTM, CDR2 ANQGSEA. This CDR3 comprises 14 residues.

CDR3 region: CASRETGGFYEQYF. CDR3 nucleotide sequence: TGTGCCAGCAGGGAGACAGGGGGCTTCTACGAGCAGTACTTC. The rearrangement uses TRBV27 and TRBJ2-7, with 10 bases that match TRBD1. CDR1 is MNHEY and CDR2 is SMNVEV in the germline V gene (reference sequence). This CDR3 contains 14 residues. The trim removed 6 bases at V and 3 bases at J, leaving 5 bases unmatched.